The subject of this entry is one TCR beta chain. Its matching antigen is unknown. V lost 6 bases to trimming and J lost 1 base; unmatched junction nucleotides: 8. Germline V gene lookup returns CDR1 DFQATT and CDR2 SNEGSKA (reference sequence). The CDR3 totals 15 residues. Researchers built TCR beta libraries using quantitative 5'-RACE with molecular barcodes. Using its own MiXCR run on the 5' RACE reads, TCRdb lists one record per CDR3 protein. The sample has hundreds of thousands of distinct CDR3 sequences, about an eighth seen once. The sample is drawn from a study of CD8 T cells in ankylosing spondylitis. Whole-study results and caveats: A TCR beta motif of 8 or 9 highly homologous variants appeared characteristic of ankylosing spondylitis blood. In the blood and synovial fluid of reactive arthritis, some motif variants had been previously reported.

V is TRBV20-1 and J is TRBJ2-3; TRBD1 matches 9 bases. The sequence derives from a male donor with ankylosing spondylitis. Sequencing used blood, either unsorted or a sorted T cell fraction (not recorded which). CDR3 DNA: TGCAGTGCACCCGGGACAGGGTCGGGCACAGATACGCAGTATTTT. Translation gives CSAPGTGSGTDTQYF.